These 14 T cell receptor beta chains share one sample of origin, sequenced in a study of beta chain features in type 1 diabetes (dated by TCRdb to the late 2010s). Libraries came from the immunoSEQ multiplex PCR assay. The entire isolated RNA was reverse transcribed using the High Capacity cDNA Reverse Transcription Kit, and thus expressed TCRB transcripts were sequenced. Here the immuneACCESS table is served through TCRdb, limited to in-frame sequences with V and J called. Missing clones are a known gap in these copies; in checked studies unresolved V genes cover under half, and the rest lacks a known reason. The sample records some 330,000 clones, approximately 11% of which are singletons. The top ten hold around 0.015% of the sample. The sample taken for sequencing was naive CD4+ T cells from blood. Reading the label with the study, this specimen's cell subset or site is: true naive CD4+ T cells. These receptors were collected from a woman between 25 and 40 years old in good health.

This rearrangement joins TRBV19 to TRBJ1-2; 9 nucleotides line up with TRBD1. CDR3 length: 15 residues. Germline trimming cut 2 bases from V and 4 bases from J; bases unmatched to any gene: 5. Germline V gene lookup returns CDR1 LNHDA and CDR2 SQIVND (reference sequence). CDR3 region: CASSIPGTGSYGYTF. The CDR3 DNA is TGTGCCAGTAGTATACCCGGGACAGGGTCCTATGGCTACACCTTC.

This clone was observed a few times. The chain employs TRBV5-6 and TRBJ2-5, with 10 bases that match TRBD2. From germline, CDR1 is SGHDT and CDR2 YYEEEE. This CDR3 region has 15 residues. Trimming at V came to 0 bases and at J to 4 bases, leaving 3 bases not matched to a gene. The CDR3 is CASSLGLAGGETQYF. Written as DNA, the CDR3 is TGTGCCAGCAGCTTGGGACTAGCGGGCGGAGAGACCCAGTACTTC.

The gene calls are TRBV28 and TRBJ1-1, with D unclear. V was cut by 6 bases and J by 2 bases, with 13 bases left in between. CDR1 is MDHEN and CDR2 is SYDVKM in the germline V gene. The CDR3 is made up of 14 amino acids. The CDR3 region is CASSSNSRNTEAFF. The CDR3 DNA follows: TGTGCCAGCAGCAGTAACAGTCGTAACACTGAAGCTTTCTTT.

This sequence joins TRBV28 and TRBJ2-7, with TRBD2 as a possible D gene (6 bases). There are 17 residues in the CDR3. V lost 5 bases and J lost 0, with 20 bases in between. Germline lookup yields CDR1 MDHEN and CDR2 SYDVKM. The CDR3 region has the DNA TGTGCCAGCAGTCCAAGGCGTGGCGGGGAAAGCTCCTACGAGCAGTACTTC. This sequence encodes CASSPRRGGESSYEQYF.

This clone was recorded a few times. The chain combines TRBV5-4 with TRBJ1-2; 7 bases line up with TRBD1. There are 14 residues in the CDR3. The V gene's germline CDR1 is SGHNT and CDR2 YYREEE (reference sequence). The J segment lost 0 bases and the V segment lost 4 bases, leaving 3 bases of the junction unmatched. In DNA form, the CDR3 reads TGTGCCAGCAGCCAAACAGGGGCTAACTATGGCTACACCTTC. Translating gives CASSQTGANYGYTF.

In its sample, this clone was seen a few times. V usage is TRBV7-9 and J usage is TRBJ1-4; D is ambiguous. V was trimmed by 1 base and J by 4 bases, leaving 10 bases between them. Germline V gene lookup returns CDR1 SEHNR and CDR2 FQNEAQ (reference sequence). The CDR3 loop spans 15 amino acids. CDR3 region: CASSLVRSYNEKLFF. The DNA of the CDR3 is TGTGCCAGCAGCTTAGTAAGGAGTTATAATGAAAAACTGTTTTTT.

The V gene is TRBV2, the J gene TRBJ1-5; D possibly corresponds to TRBD1 (5 bases). CDR3 length: 14 amino acids. Germline values: CDR1 SNHLY, CDR2 FYNNEI. Trimming shortened V by 2 bases and J by 5 bases, and 10 bases separated the two germline ends. The CDR3 DNA is TGTGCCAGCAGTGAATACTCGGGGGATCAGCCCCAGCATTTT. Translation gives CASSEYSGDQPQHF.

J is TRBJ2-7 and V is TRBV7-2, with D possibly being TRBD2 (6 bases). This CDR3 comprises 14 residues. V was clipped by 1 base and J by 3 bases, with 10 bases between them. Germline V lookup: CDR1 SGHTA, CDR2 FQGNSA. Here the CDR3 reads CASSLGRVFYEQYF. CDR3 bases: TGTGCCAGCAGCTTAGGGAGGGTTTTCTACGAGCAGTACTTC.

This chain connects TRBV9 to TRBJ2-2; D is possibly TRBD1 (5 bases). Germline V gene sequence: CDR1 SGDLS, CDR2 YYNGEE. This CDR3 is 16 amino acids long. Trimming stripped 3 bases from V and 0 bases from J, with 12 bases between. The CDR3, as DNA: TGTGCCAGCAGCGAGGAGACAGAGCCGAACACCGGGGAGCTGTTTTTT. Protein: CASSEETEPNTGELFF.

In this sample, this clone turned up a few times. The V call is TRBV7-6, the J call TRBJ1-1; TRBD1 matches 7 bases. J was trimmed by 3 bases and V by 4 bases; bases with no gene match: 5. The length of the CDR3 is 14 residues. Germline-derived CDR1 and CDR2 are SGHVS and FNYEAQ. In nucleotides, the CDR3 is TGTGCCAGCAGCTCCGACAGGGCGGACACTGAAGCTTTCTTT. This gives the protein CASSSDRADTEAFF. The variable domain in full, with the rest retrieved from reference TRBV7-6 and TRBJ1-1, is GAGVSQSPRYKVTKRGQDVALRCDPISGHVSLYWYRQALGQGPEFLTYFNYEAQQDKSGLPNDRFSAERPEGSISTLTIQRTEQRDSAMYRCASSSDRADTEAFFGQGTRLTVV.

The chain links TRBV28 to TRBJ2-7; 11 bases are a match to TRBD1. This CDR3 is built from 15 residues. The germline V gene has CDR1 MDHEN and CDR2 SYDVKM. The ends lost 5 bases at V and 5 bases at J; junction bases unmatched: 8. The CDR3, as DNA: TGTGCCAGCAGTCCATGGGACAGGGGGGGGGACGAGCAGTACTTC. Residues: CASSPWDRGGDEQYF.

The genes are TRBV27 and TRBJ2-3; 14 bases align to TRBD2. Per germline, CDR1 MNHEY and CDR2 SMNVEV (reference sequence). The ends lost 8 bases at V and 1 base at J; junction bases unmatched: 17. The CDR3 extends over 20 amino acids. The CDR3 reads CASASQPGLAGVVGTDTQYF. For the CDR3, the DNA is TGTGCCAGCGCAAGTCAACCGGGACTAGCGGGAGTTGTTGGCACAGATACGCAGTATTTT.

There are a few counts of this clone. The chain carries TRBV30 and TRBJ1-5; D uncertain. This CDR3 has 14 amino acids. Germline V gene sequence: CDR1 GTSNPN, CDR2 SVGIG (reference sequence). Trimming took off 3 bases at V and 0 bases at J, with 9 bases between the two ends. The DNA of the CDR3 is TGTGCCTGGAGCGTAGCGTCTAGCAATCAGCCCCAGCATTTT. Encoded protein: CAWSVASSNQPQHF.

The rearrangement uses TRBV25-1 and TRBJ2-5; 10 bases line up with TRBD1. Trimming took 2 bases from V and 0 from J; bases not matched to a gene: 3. This CDR3 region has 16 residues. Germline loops: CDR1 MGHDK, CDR2 SYGVNS. The CDR3 DNA follows: TGTGCCAGCAGTGAAAAGACAGGGGGCAACCAAGAGACCCAGTACTTC. Its protein is CASSEKTGGNQETQYF.